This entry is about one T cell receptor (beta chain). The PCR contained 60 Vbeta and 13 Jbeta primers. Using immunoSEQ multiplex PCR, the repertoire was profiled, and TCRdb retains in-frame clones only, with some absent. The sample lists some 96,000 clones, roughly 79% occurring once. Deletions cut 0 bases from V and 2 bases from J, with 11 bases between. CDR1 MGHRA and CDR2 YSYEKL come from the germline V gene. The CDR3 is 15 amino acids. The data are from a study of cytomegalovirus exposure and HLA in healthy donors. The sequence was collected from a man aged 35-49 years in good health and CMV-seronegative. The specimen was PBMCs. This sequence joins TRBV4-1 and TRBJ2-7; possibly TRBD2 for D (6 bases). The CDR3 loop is CASSQDGTSTYEQYF. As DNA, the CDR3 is TGCGCCAGCAGCCAAGACGGGACTTCAACCTACGAGCAGTACTTC.